The 10 T cell receptor beta chains presented below share a single source sample, sequenced in a study of tumor-infiltrating lymphocytes in primary liver carcinoma. A primer in the constant region served to generate TCR beta cDNA from roughly 520 ng of total RNA. What produced the TCR beta libraries was three nested multiplex PCR rounds using slightly modified ARM-PCR. A C-beta reverse primer was combined with TRBV1-TRBV30 forward primers in the first two PCR rounds, and each round had roughly 9 cycles. TCRdb fed the multiplex PCR reads into MiXCR, producing one record per CDR3 protein. The table shows just over 30,000 distinct CDR3 sequences, with around 71% occurring only once. Each 20-30 mg portion of unsorted bulk tissue served as the source for co-extraction of RNA and DNA. Sequencing was done on a sample of liver tumor tissue from sampling region 3. The subset denotes: tumor region T3, left-lateral pole. These receptors were collected from a young woman with primary liver carcinoma and hepatitis B virus infection.

For this clonotype: The junction and the germline gene differ at one end; a read error may be behind it. This sequence joins TRBV11-2 and TRBJ2-5; D is perhaps TRBD2 (5 bases). This CDR3 region has 16 residues. Germline lookup yields CDR1 SGHAT and CDR2 FQNNGV. This CDR3 reads CASSTKTEGAKETQCF. The DNA for the CDR3 is TGTGCCAGCAGCACAAAAACAGAGGGCGCGAAAGAGACCCAGTGCTTC.

As for this clonotype: A much larger clonotype is one base distant, so this may be a read error. The chain joins TRBV11-2 to TRBJ1-1; D is uncertain. This CDR3 is 15 amino acids long. Germline CDR1 is SGHAT and CDR2 is FQNNGV. The V end lost 2 bases, the J end lost 7 bases, and 17 bases lay between the germline ends. Written as DNA, the CDR3 is TGTGCCAGCAGCTTAAAAAGAGGGAGGTCAAATGAAGCTTTCTTT. Protein product: CASSLKRGRSNEAFF.

As for this clonotype: A read error may produce the germline difference seen at one junction end. The chain recombines TRBV10-3 with TRBJ2-1; tentatively, D is TRBD2 (5 bases). This CDR3 region has 14 residues. Germline V gene lookup returns CDR1 ENHRY and CDR2 SYGVKD. As DNA, the CDR3 is TGTGCCGTCAGTCCCACGGTGACCCGGGATGAGCAGTTTTTC. Its translation: CAVSPTVTRDEQFF.

As for this clonotype: One end of the junction does not line up with germline, which may come from a read error. This chain joins TRBV11-2 and TRBJ1-5; D gene uncertain. From germline, CDR1 is SGHAT and CDR2 FQNNGV. The length of the CDR3 is 14 residues. CDR3 coding DNA: TGTGCCAGCGGCTTAAATCTCGCTAGCCAGCCCCAGCAATTT. Translated: CASGLNLASQPQQF.

In regard to this clonotype: One end of the junction does not line up with germline, which may come from a read error. The V and J genes are TRBV29-1 and TRBJ2-7; TRBD1 is a possible D gene (6 bases). Germline CDR1 and CDR2: SQVTM and ANQGSEA. The CDR3 sequence is 12 residues long. The CDR3 DNA is TGTAGCGTTGAACAGGGTGGGGGCGTGCAATACTTC. Translated, it gives CSVEQGGGVQYF.

Concerning this clonotype itself: The CDR3 carries no conserved terminal phenylalanine or tryptophan, so it likely arises from a read error. The DNA is omitted, as the CDR3 cannot be located on it reliably, and the CDR3 follows TCRdb's listing. V usage is TRBV11-2 and J usage is TRBJ2-5; the D call of TRBD1 is as the table states it, not checked on the DNA. Germline CDR1 reads SGHAT; CDR2 reads FQNNGV. With termini counted, the CDR3 has 16 amino acids. CDR3 protein: CASITRTGGAKETQCI.

This clonotype has ten or more counts. The chain carries TRBV10-3 and TRBJ2-6, with no clear D. This CDR3 comprises 16 residues. Germline CDR1 and CDR2: ENHRY and SYGVKD. V shed 2 bases and J shed 0 bases, with 8 bases lying between them. CDR3 amino acids: CAISEGLSSGANVLTF. DNA for the CDR3: TGTGCCATCAGTGAGGGCCTGTCCTCTGGGGCCAACGTCCTGACTTTC.

The chain couples TRBV12-3 or TRBV12-4 to TRBJ1-3, with D hard to call. The CDR3 is 11 residues long. V shed 11 bases and J shed 5 bases, with 10 bases lying between them. The CDR3 protein is CAARTRNTIYF. The CDR3 coding sequence is TGTGCCGCCAGGACCAGAAACACCATATATTTT.

For this clonotype: Since a much larger clone is just one base distant, this may be a read error. The chain combines TRBV12-3 or TRBV12-4 with TRBJ2-1; a possible D gene is TRBD1 (6 bases). The CDR3 length is 15 residues. The CDR3 DNA reads TGTGCCAGAAGTTTAGTACAGGGTGGGGGCAATGAGCAGTTCTTC. It encodes CARSLVQGGGNEQFF.

In the case of this clonotype: Mismatch with germline at one junction end may stem from a read error. The chain combines TRBV11-2 with TRBJ2-1; 11 bases agree with TRBD2. The CDR3 has 17 residues. The germline gives CDR1 SGHAT, CDR2 FQNNGV. The CDR3 nucleotides read TGTGCCAGCAGCTTAGGTATGATAGCGGGAGGGCCGAATGAGCAATTCTTC. Amino acid sequence: CASSLGMIAGGPNEQFF.